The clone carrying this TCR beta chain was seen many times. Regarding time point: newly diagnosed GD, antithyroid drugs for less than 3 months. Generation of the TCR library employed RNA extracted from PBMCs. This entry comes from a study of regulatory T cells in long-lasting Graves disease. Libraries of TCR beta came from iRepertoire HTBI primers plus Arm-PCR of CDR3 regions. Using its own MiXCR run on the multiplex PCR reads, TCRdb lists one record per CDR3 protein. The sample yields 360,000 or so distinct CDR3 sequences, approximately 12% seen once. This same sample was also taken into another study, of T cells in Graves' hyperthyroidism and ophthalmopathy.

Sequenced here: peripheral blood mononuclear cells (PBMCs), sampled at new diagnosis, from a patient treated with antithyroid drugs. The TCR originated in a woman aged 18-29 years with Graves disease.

CDR3 nucleotide sequence: TGTGCCAGCTGTCCGTTCGAGAACTATGGTGGCTACACCTTC. This codes for CASCPFENYGGYTF. The rearrangement links TRBV27 to TRBJ1-2; D gene unclear. Trimming left V 8 bases short and J 7 bases short, with 20 bases between. CDR1 MNHEY and CDR2 SMNVEV come from the germline V gene (reference sequence). This CDR3 comprises 14 residues.